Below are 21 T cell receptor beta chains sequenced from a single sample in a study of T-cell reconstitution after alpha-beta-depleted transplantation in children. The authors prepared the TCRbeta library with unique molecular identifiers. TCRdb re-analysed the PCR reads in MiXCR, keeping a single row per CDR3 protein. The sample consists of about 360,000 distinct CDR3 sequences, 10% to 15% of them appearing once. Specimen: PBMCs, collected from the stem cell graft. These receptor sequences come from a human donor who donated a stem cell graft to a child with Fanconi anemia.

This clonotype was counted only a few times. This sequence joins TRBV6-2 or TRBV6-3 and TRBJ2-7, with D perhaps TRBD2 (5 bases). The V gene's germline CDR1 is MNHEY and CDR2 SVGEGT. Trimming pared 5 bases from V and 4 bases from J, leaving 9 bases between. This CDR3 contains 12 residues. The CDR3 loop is CASSRRDYEQYV. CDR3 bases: TGTGCCAGCAGTCGACGGGATTACGAGCAGTACGTC.

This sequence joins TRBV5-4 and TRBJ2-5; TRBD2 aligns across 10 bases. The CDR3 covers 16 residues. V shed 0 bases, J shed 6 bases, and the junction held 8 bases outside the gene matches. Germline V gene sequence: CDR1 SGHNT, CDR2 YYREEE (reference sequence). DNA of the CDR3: TGTGCCAGCAGCTTGGGTAGCGGGGGGAATACGAAGACCCAGTACTTC. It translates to CASSLGSGGNTKTQYF.

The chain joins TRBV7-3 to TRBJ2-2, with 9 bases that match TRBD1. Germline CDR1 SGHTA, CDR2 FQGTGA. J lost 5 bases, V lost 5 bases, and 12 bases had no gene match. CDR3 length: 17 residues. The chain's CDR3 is CASSPSPGQGLTGELFF. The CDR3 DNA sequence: TGTGCCAGCAGCCCAAGTCCGGGACAGGGTCTGACCGGGGAGCTGTTTTTT.

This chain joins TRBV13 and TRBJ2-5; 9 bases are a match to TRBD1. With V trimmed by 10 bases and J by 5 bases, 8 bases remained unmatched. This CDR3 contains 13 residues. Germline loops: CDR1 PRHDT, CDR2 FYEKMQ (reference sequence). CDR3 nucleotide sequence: TGTGCCAACCGGACAGGGGTCGGGGAGACCCAGTACTTC. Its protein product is CANRTGVGETQYF. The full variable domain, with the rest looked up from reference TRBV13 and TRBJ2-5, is AAGVIQSPRHLIKEKRETATLKCYPIPRHDTVYWYQQGPGQDPQFLISFYEKMQSDKGSIPDRFSAQQFSDYHSELNMSSLELGDSALYFCANRTGVGETQYFGPGTRLLVL.

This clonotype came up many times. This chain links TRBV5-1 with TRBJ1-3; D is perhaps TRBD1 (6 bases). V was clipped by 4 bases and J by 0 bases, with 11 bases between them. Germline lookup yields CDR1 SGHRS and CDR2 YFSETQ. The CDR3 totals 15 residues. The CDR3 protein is CASSAGQPSGNTIYF. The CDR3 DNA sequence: TGCGCCAGCAGCGCCGGACAGCCCTCTGGAAACACCATATATTTT.

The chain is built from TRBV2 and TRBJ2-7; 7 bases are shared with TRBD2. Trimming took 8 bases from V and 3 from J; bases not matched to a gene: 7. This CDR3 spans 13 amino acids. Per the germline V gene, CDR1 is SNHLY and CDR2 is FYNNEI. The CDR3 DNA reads TGTGCCAGCGCCTTTGGGGGGGGCTACGAGCAGTACGTC. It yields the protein CASAFGGGYEQYV.

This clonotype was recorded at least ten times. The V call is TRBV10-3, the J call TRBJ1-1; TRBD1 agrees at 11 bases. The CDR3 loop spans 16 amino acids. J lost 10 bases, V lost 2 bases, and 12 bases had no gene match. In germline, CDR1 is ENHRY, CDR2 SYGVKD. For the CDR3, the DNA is TGTGCCATCAGTGAGGGGATCCTCGGGACAGGGGGTCTAGCTTTCTTT. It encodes CAISEGILGTGGLAFF.

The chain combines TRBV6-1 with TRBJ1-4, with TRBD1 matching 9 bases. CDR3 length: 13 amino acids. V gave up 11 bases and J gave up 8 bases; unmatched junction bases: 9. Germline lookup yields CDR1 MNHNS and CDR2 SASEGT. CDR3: CACKPTGGEKLFF. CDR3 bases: TGTGCCTGCAAGCCGACAGGGGGAGAAAAACTGTTTTTT.

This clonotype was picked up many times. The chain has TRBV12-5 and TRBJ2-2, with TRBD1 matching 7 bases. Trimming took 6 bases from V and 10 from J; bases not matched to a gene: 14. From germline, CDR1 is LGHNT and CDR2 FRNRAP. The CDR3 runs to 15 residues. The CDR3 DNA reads TGTGCTAGTGGCCGCCCCGAGGGGGCCATCGAGGAGCTGTTTTTT. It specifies CASGRPEGAIEELFF. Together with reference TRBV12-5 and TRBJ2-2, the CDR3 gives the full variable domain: DARVTQTPRHKVTEMGQEVTMRCQPILGHNTVFWYRQTMMQGLELLAYFRNRAPLDDSGMPKDRFSAEMPDATLATLKIQPSEPRDSAVYFCASGRPEGAIEELFFGEGSRLTVL.

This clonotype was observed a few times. The CDR3: CASSQGFGAFF. The CDR3 DNA follows: TGTGCCAGCAGCCAGGGGTTCGGAGCTTTCTTT. This chain links TRBV7-9 with TRBJ1-1; D might be TRBD1 (6 bases). The germline V and J ends were trimmed by 5 bases and 10 bases, with 11 bases remaining between them. This CDR3 is 11 amino acids long. Germline CDR1 is SEHNR and CDR2 is FQNEAQ (reference sequence). Drawing the rest from reference TRBV7-9 and TRBJ1-1, the complete variable domain is DTGVSQNPRHKITKRGQNVTFRCDPISEHNRLYWYRQTLGQGPEFLTYFQNEAQLEKSRLLSDRFSAERPKGSFSTLEIQRTEQGDSAMYLCASSQGFGAFFGQGTRLTVV.

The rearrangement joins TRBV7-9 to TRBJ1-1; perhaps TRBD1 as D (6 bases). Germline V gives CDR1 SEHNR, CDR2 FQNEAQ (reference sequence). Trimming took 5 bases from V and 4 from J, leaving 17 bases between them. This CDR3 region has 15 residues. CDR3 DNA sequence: TGTGCCAGCAGCGCCCTCGGGGGCAGGGGCACTGAAGCTTTCTTT. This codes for CASSALGGRGTEAFF.

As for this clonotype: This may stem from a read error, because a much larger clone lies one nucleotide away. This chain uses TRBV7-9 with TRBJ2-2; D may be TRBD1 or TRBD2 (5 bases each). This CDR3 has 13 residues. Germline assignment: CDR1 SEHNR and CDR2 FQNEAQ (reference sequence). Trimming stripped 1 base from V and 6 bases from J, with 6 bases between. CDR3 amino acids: CASSLGDAGELFF. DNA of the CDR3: TGTGCCAGCAGCTTAGGGGACGCCGGGGAGCTGTTTTTT.

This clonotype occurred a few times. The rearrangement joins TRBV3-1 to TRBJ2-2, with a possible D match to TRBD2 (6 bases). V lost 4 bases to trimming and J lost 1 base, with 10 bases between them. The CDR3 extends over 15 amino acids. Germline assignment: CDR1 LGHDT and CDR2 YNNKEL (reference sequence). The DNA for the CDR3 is TGTGCCAGCAGCCCCGGGACTCGGAACACCGGGGAGCTGTTTTTT. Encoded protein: CASSPGTRNTGELFF.

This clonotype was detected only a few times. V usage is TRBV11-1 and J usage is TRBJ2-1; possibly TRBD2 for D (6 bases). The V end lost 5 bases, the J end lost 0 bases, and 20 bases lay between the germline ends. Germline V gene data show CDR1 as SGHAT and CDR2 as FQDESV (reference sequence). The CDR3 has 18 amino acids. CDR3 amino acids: CASSLAAGTAASYNEQFF. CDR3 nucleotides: TGTGCCAGCAGCCTGGCCGCGGGGACCGCCGCCTCCTACAATGAGCAGTTCTTC.

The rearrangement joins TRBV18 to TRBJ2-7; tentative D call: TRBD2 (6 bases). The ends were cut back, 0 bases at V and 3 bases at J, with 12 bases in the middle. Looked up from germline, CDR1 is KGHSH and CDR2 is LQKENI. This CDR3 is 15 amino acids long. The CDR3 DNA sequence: TGTGCCAGCTCACCACCAAATAGCGGCGACTACGAGCAGTACTTC. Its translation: CASSPPNSGDYEQYF.

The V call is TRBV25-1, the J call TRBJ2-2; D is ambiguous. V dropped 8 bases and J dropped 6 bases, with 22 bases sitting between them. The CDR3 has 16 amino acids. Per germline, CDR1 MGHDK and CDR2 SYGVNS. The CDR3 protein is CASEYQLGPTPGELFF. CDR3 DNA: TGTGCCAGCGAATACCAGTTAGGCCCCACCCCCGGGGAGCTGTTTTTT.

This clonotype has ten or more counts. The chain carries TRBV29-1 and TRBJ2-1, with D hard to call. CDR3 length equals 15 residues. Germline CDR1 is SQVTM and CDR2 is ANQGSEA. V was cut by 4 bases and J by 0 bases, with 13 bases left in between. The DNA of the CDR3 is TGCAGCGTTGCGACCTACAGAGGCTCCTACAATGAGCAGTTCTTC. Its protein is CSVATYRGSYNEQFF.

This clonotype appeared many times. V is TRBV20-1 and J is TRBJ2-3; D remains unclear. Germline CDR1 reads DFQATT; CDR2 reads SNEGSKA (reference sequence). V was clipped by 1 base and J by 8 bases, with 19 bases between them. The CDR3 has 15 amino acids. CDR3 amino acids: CSARAYYEAAGTQYF. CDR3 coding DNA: TGCAGTGCTAGAGCCTACTACGAGGCTGCTGGTACGCAGTATTTT.

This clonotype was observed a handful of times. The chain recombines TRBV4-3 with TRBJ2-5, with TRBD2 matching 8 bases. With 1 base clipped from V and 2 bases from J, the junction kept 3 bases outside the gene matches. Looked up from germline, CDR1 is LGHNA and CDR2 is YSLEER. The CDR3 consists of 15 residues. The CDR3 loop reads CASSQGVAGQETQYF. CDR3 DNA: TGCGCCAGCAGCCAAGGCGTAGCGGGGCAAGAGACCCAGTACTTC.

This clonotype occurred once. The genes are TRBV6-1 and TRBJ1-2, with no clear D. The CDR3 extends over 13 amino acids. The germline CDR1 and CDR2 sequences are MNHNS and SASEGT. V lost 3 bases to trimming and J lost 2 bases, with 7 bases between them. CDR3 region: CASSDDPNYGYTF. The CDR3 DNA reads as TGTGCCAGCAGTGACGATCCAAACTATGGCTACACCTTC.

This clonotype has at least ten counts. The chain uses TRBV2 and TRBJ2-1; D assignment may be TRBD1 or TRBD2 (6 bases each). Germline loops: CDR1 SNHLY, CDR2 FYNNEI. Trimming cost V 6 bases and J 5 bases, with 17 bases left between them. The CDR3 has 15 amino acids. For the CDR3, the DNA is TGTGCCAGCAGGGCCGTTGCCGGGGGCCACAATGAGCAGTTCTTC. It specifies CASRAVAGGHNEQFF.